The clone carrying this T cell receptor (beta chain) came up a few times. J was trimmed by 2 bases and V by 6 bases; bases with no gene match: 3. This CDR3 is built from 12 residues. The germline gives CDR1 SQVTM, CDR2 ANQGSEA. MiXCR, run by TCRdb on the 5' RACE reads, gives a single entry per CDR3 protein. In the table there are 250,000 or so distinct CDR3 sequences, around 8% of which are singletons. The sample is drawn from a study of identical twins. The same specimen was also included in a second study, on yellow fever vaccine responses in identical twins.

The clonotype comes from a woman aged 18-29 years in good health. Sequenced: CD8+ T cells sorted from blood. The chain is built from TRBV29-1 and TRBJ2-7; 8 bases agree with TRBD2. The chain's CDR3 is CSVAGGAYEQYF. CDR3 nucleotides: TGCAGCGTGGCCGGGGGGGCCTACGAGCAGTACTTC.